Following are 27 T cell receptor beta chains from one sample sequenced in a study of T-cell memory formation after mild COVID-19. TCRdb recomputed calls from the 5' RACE reads with MiXCR, one row per CDR3 protein. Among under 650,000 distinct CDR3 sequences listed, more than 15% were seen once. The sample consisted of PBMCs or a T cell subset sorted from them (not recorded which). Every receptor here comes from an adult woman who had mild COVID-19 (a few samples of this study predate the infection). Cell type and time point are not known.

This chain joins TRBV12-3 or TRBV12-4 and TRBJ2-1; 9 nucleotides agree with TRBD1. This CDR3 spans 17 amino acids. J was trimmed by 4 bases and V by 3 bases; bases with no gene match: 10. The CDR3 DNA is TGTGCCAGCAGTTTCAAACTACCGGGACAGGGATACAATGAGCAGTTCTTC. Protein: CASSFKLPGQGYNEQFF.

The V call is TRBV3-1, the J call TRBJ2-1; possible D gene TRBD2, 7 bases. Per the germline V gene, CDR1 is LGHDT and CDR2 is YNNKEL (reference sequence). V was pared by 0 bases and J by 8 bases, with 17 bases between. The CDR3 contains 16 residues. The CDR3 sequence: CASSQEGGLWTDEQFF. The CDR3 DNA sequence: TGTGCCAGCAGCCAAGAAGGGGGACTATGGACTGATGAGCAGTTCTTC.

The V call is TRBV7-6, the J call TRBJ1-1; D unresolved. With 5 bases removed from V and 3 bases from J, the gap between germline ends came to 10 bases. The CDR3 is made up of 13 amino acids. CDR1 and CDR2 (germline): SGHVS, FNYEAQ. CDR3 in DNA: TGTGCCAGCAGCCCGCTTGGGTACACTGAAGCTTTCTTT. Protein product: CASSPLGYTEAFF.

In DNA form, the CDR3 reads TGTGCCAGCAGCTTTATACAGGGGCCCTCCTACAATGAGCAGTTCTTC. This encodes CASSFIQGPSYNEQFF. The rearrangement joins TRBV11-2 to TRBJ2-1; 7 nucleotides align to TRBD1. Germline CDR1 SGHAT, CDR2 FQNNGV. The CDR3 is 16 residues long. J lost 0 bases, V lost 3 bases, and 5 bases had no gene match.

This clonotype was seen more than once but under ten times. The chain carries TRBV6-4 and TRBJ2-3, with D perhaps TRBD2 (5 bases). Germline CDR1 MRHNA, CDR2 SNTAGT. V gave up 3 bases and J gave up 4 bases, with 14 bases separating them. This CDR3 region has 15 residues. CDR3 bases: TGTGCCAGCAGTGAGAGGGCCGCACCGGCAGATACGCAGTATTTT. This sequence encodes CASSERAAPADTQYF.

The chain uses TRBV3-1 and TRBJ2-7; tentatively, D is TRBD1 (6 bases). Germline values: CDR1 LGHDT, CDR2 YNNKEL (reference sequence). The CDR3 covers 15 residues. V was clipped by 5 bases and J by 2 bases, with 16 bases between them. DNA of the CDR3: TGTGCCAGCAGCTACCAGGGGCCGTTACCCTACGAGCAGTACTTC. Protein product: CASSYQGPLPYEQYF.

This clonotype has just a few counts. V and J are TRBV24-1 and TRBJ1-1; no reliable D call. V was clipped by 2 bases and J by 2 bases, with 2 bases between them. The germline gives CDR1 KGHDR, CDR2 SFDVKD. This CDR3 has 12 residues. The CDR3 here is CATSDYNTEAFF. CDR3 sequence (DNA): TGTGCCACCAGTGATTACAACACTGAAGCTTTCTTT.

This chain joins TRBV11-1 and TRBJ2-2, with D possibly being TRBD1 (5 bases). Trimming pared 5 bases from V and 5 bases from J, leaving 15 bases between. Looked up from germline, CDR1 is SGHAT and CDR2 is FQDESV (reference sequence). This CDR3 has 15 amino acids. CDR3 coding DNA: TGTGCCAGCAGCATCTCTCAGGGAAAAACCGGGGAGCTGTTTTTT. Protein sequence: CASSISQGKTGELFF.

The chain couples TRBV9 to TRBJ2-7, with D perhaps matching TRBD1 or TRBD2 (6 bases each). This CDR3 comprises 14 residues. Per germline, CDR1 SGDLS and CDR2 YYNGEE. Trimming cost V 6 bases and J 6 bases, with 19 bases left between them. The CDR3 sequence: CASNPQGGAGEQYF. The CDR3 region has the DNA TGTGCCAGCAACCCCCAAGGGGGAGCGGGCGAGCAGTACTTC.

This clonotype appeared a few times. The chain combines TRBV5-4 with TRBJ1-1; 9 bases are shared with TRBD1. Germline CDR1 and CDR2: SGHNT and YYREEE (reference sequence). V trimming: 3 bases; J trimming: 3 bases; junction bases outside the gene matches: 9. This CDR3 spans 16 amino acids. The DNA of the CDR3 is TGTGCCAGCAGCTCGGGGGGGACAGGGACCTACACTGAAGCTTTCTTT. It is translated as CASSSGGTGTYTEAFF.

The rearrangement links TRBV4-1 to TRBJ2-5, with 8 bases lining up with TRBD2. The CDR3 covers 17 residues. The V and J ends lost 1 base and 7 bases, in that order; junction bases with no gene match: 14. Per germline, CDR1 MGHRA and CDR2 YSYEKL. The CDR3 loop is CASSQVTLNSGEVTQYF. Here the CDR3 DNA reads TGCGCCAGCAGCCAAGTCACCTTAAATAGCGGGGAGGTGACCCAGTACTTC.

This clonotype was counted between two and nine times. V is TRBV7-6 and J is TRBJ2-7; D remains ambiguous. This CDR3 has 14 residues. Trimming cost V 5 bases and J 3 bases, with 14 bases left between them. Germline V gene lookup returns CDR1 SGHVS and CDR2 FNYEAQ. CDR3 amino acids: CASSPNEVGYEQYF. Here the CDR3 DNA reads TGTGCCAGCAGCCCGAACGAGGTGGGCTACGAGCAGTACTTC.

The V call is TRBV2, the J call TRBJ1-6, with 7 bases lining up with TRBD1. Germline loops: CDR1 SNHLY, CDR2 FYNNEI. The CDR3 totals 13 residues. Germline trimming cut 8 bases from V and 7 bases from J; bases unmatched to any gene: 5. DNA of the CDR3: TGTGCCAGCGGACAGGCAGAAAATTCACCCCTCCACTTT. It yields the protein CASGQAENSPLHF.

In this sample, this clonotype turned up a few times. The J gene is TRBJ2-1, the V gene TRBV2; 7 bases line up with TRBD1. This CDR3 is built from 15 residues. Germline-derived CDR1 and CDR2 are SNHLY and FYNNEI. After removal of 3 bases from V and 5 bases from J, the junction contained 7 bases not matched to a gene. The CDR3 nucleotides read TGTGCCAGCAGTGATGGACAGGACTTCAACAATGAGCAGTTCTTC. It translates to CASSDGQDFNNEQFF. The entire variable domain, with the rest obtained from reference TRBV2 and TRBJ2-1, is as follows: EPEVTQTPSHQVTQMGQEVILRCVPISNHLYFYWYRQILGQKVEFLVSFYNNEISEKSEIFDDQFSVERPDGSNFTLKIRSTKLEDSAMYFCASSDGQDFNNEQFFGPGTRLTVL.

The rearrangement uses TRBV3-1 and TRBJ2-1; TRBD2 is a possible D gene (5 bases). The germline V and J ends were trimmed by 5 bases and 7 bases, with 12 bases remaining between them. Looked up from germline, CDR1 is LGHDT and CDR2 is YNNKEL (reference sequence). The CDR3 spans 13 residues. CDR3 sequence reads: CASSFTDFNEQFF. In DNA, the CDR3 is TGTGCCAGCAGCTTCACGGACTTTAATGAGCAGTTCTTC.

This clonotype has only a few counts. The gene calls are TRBV3-1 and TRBJ2-1; no reliable D call. CDR3 size: 11 residues. Trimming removed 2 bases from V and 10 bases from J, with 6 bases in between. The germline V gene has CDR1 LGHDT and CDR2 YNNKEL (reference sequence). CDR3: CASSQWEEQFF. In DNA form, the CDR3 reads TGTGCCAGCAGCCAATGGGAAGAGCAGTTCTTC.

This chain connects TRBV6-5 to TRBJ2-7; D might be TRBD2 (6 bases). V was cut by 6 bases and J by 0 bases, with 15 bases left in between. CDR3 size: 15 residues. CDR1 and CDR2 from the germline V gene are MNHEY and SVGAGI. CDR3 sequence (DNA): TGTGCCAGCAGCTACCTCAAGGGAGGCTCCTACGAGCAGTACTTC. It translates to CASSYLKGGSYEQYF.

This clonotype was observed a handful of times. The chain has TRBV28 and TRBJ2-4; D is unresolved. This CDR3 spans 14 amino acids. V dropped 5 bases and J dropped 1 base, with 9 bases sitting between them. The germline gives CDR1 MDHEN, CDR2 SYDVKM. Here the CDR3 DNA reads TGTGCCAGCAGTCCGTTTGGTGCCAAAAACATTCAGTACTTC. Encoded protein: CASSPFGAKNIQYF. Full variable domain (outside the CDR3, taken from reference TRBV28 and TRBJ2-4): DVKVTQSSRYLVKRTGEKVFLECVQDMDHENMFWYRQDPGLGLRLIYFSYDVKMKEKGDIPEGYSVSREKKERFSLILESASTNQTSMYLCASSPFGAKNIQYFGAGTRLSVL.

The rearrangement uses TRBV5-6 and TRBJ2-7; no clear D gene. The CDR3 runs to 12 residues. Trimming removed 0 bases from V and 6 bases from J, with 7 bases in between. The V gene's germline CDR1 is SGHDT and CDR2 YYEEEE. CDR3 sequence reads: CASSLGEFEQYF. In nucleotides, the CDR3 is TGTGCCAGCAGCTTGGGCGAGTTCGAGCAGTACTTC.

The chain employs TRBV6-1 and TRBJ2-7, with D possibly TRBD1 on 5 matching bases. Trimming took 3 bases from V and 1 from J, leaving 7 bases between them. The CDR3 runs to 13 residues. Germline assignment: CDR1 MNHNS and CDR2 SASEGT. CDR3 bases: TGTGCCAGCAGTGATAACAGGTCCTACGAGCAGTACTTC. This translates into CASSDNRSYEQYF.

This chain links TRBV20-1 with TRBJ2-1; D is undetermined. Germline-derived CDR1 and CDR2 are DFQATT and SNEGSKA (reference sequence). V lost 3 bases and J 5 bases, leaving 14 bases between the germline ends. The CDR3 length is 14 residues. The CDR3 loop reads CSARTPGLHNEQFF. The CDR3 DNA is TGCAGTGCTAGGACCCCTGGTTTACACAATGAGCAGTTCTTC.

The chain has TRBV6-1 and TRBJ2-1; 8 bases are a match to TRBD2. This CDR3 comprises 16 residues. The ends lost 1 base at V and 2 bases at J; junction bases unmatched: 4. Germline V gives CDR1 MNHNS, CDR2 SASEGT. The CDR3 sequence is CASSEGLALTYNEQFF. The CDR3, as DNA: TGTGCCAGCAGTGAAGGACTAGCGCTAACCTACAATGAGCAGTTCTTC.

This clonotype was seen only a few times. The V gene is TRBV12-3 or TRBV12-4, the J gene TRBJ2-3; D is perhaps TRBD1 or TRBD2 (5 bases each). The CDR3 is 16 residues long. The V gene lost 4 bases and the J gene lost 4 bases, with 18 bases spanning the gap. The CDR3 sequence is CASSWSGPRGPDTQYF. The CDR3 region has the DNA TGTGCCAGCAGTTGGTCGGGACCAAGGGGCCCAGATACGCAGTATTTT.

V and J are TRBV6-5 and TRBJ2-3; D may correspond to TRBD1 or TRBD2 (5 bases each). Looked up from germline, CDR1 is MNHEY and CDR2 is SVGAGI. The V and J ends lost 0 bases and 5 bases respectively, with 9 bases between them. CDR3 length: 14 amino acids. CDR3 protein: CASSYSGVLDTQYF. Written as DNA, the CDR3 is TGTGCCAGCAGTTACTCGGGGGTCCTAGATACGCAGTATTTT.

This clonotype was recorded a few times. V usage is TRBV6-1 and J usage is TRBJ2-2; D possibly corresponds to TRBD1 (6 bases). Trimming took off 5 bases at V and 0 bases at J, with 13 bases between the two ends. The CDR3 length is 16 residues. CDR1 is MNHNS and CDR2 is SASEGT in the germline V gene. CDR3 coding DNA: TGTGCCAGCAGTTCTCCCGGGACAACGAACACCGGGGAGCTGTTTTTT. Its translation is CASSSPGTTNTGELFF.

The rearrangement uses TRBV12-3 or TRBV12-4 and TRBJ2-7, with 12 bases fitting TRBD1. Trimming at V came to 6 bases and at J to 7 bases, leaving 7 bases not matched to a gene. The CDR3 is made up of 14 amino acids. CDR3 DNA sequence: TGTGCCAGCAGCCAGGGACAGGGGGCGAGAGAGCAGTACTTC. As protein: CASSQGQGAREQYF.

The J gene is TRBJ2-1, the V gene TRBV12-3 or TRBV12-4, with D perhaps matching TRBD1 (6 bases). The V end was cut by 6 bases, the J end by 6 bases, with 12 bases between. CDR3 length: 13 amino acids. Written as DNA, the CDR3 is TGTGCCAGCAGACGGACAGAGGGCAATGAGCAGTTCTTC. This encodes CASRRTEGNEQFF.